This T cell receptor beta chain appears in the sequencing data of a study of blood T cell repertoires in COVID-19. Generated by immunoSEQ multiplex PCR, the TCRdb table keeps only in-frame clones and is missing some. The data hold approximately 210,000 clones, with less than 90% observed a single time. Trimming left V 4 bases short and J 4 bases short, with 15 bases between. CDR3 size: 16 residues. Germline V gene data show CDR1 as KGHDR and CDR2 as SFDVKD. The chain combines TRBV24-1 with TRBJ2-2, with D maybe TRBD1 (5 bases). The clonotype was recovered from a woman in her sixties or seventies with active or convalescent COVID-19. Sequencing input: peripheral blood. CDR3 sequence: CATSDTPGHVTGELFF. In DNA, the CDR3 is TGTGCCACCAGTGACACTCCCGGACACGTCACCGGGGAGCTGTTTTTT.